The source of this T cell receptor (beta chain) is a study of neurological immune-mediated disorders. Overall study findings and caveats: The greatest degree of TCR clonal expansion was observed in HTLV-1-associated myelopathy, with the lowest in multiple sclerosis, below that of healthy controls.

The cDNA was generated through 5'RACE incorporating 10-nucleotide random UMIs. The yield of each sequencing run was over 190 million TCR-beta sequences from 15-18 subjects. TCRdb passed the 5' RACE reads through MiXCR, listing each CDR3 protein once. This sample has some 24,000 distinct CDR3 sequences, with 13% found just once. To note about this clonotype: What it binds is unknown. The limits of the CDR3 on the DNA are not certain, so only TCRdb's listed CDR3 is given.

22 amino acids form the CDR3, both terminal residues included. Looked up from germline, CDR1 is LGHNA and CDR2 is YNFKEQ. The J gene is TRBJ2-3, the V gene TRBV4-2; the table's D call of TRBD2 was not tested on the DNA. Specimen: PBMCs. This TCR was sampled from a woman in her thirties or forties with HTLV-1-associated myelopathy (HAM/TSP). This chain's CDR3 is CASSFYICSAPLASGVLDTQYF.